The 23 T cell receptor beta chains listed next were all sequenced from one sample in a study of blood T cell repertoires in COVID-19. Some clones are missing from TCRdb's copy, which holds only in-frame ones; the method was immunoSEQ multiplex PCR. Seen here are some 190,000 clones, 80% to 90% observed once, and the top ten hold roughly 3%. The sequencing sample was made of peripheral blood. These receptors all come from a man in his sixties with acute or convalescent COVID-19.

The chain uses TRBV2 and TRBJ1-1; no clear D gene. V lost 7 bases, J lost 0 bases, and 12 bases lay in between. CDR3 length equals 14 residues. The germline V gene encodes CDR1 SNHLY and CDR2 FYNNEI. Here the CDR3 reads CASTNSGMNTEAFF. CDR3 in DNA: TGTGCCAGCACTAACAGCGGGATGAACACTGAAGCTTTCTTT.

The V and J genes are TRBV7-6 and TRBJ2-5, with D unresolved. The CDR3 extends over 12 amino acids. Germline CDR1 SGHVS, CDR2 FNYEAQ. The V end lost 5 bases, the J end lost 4 bases, and 8 bases lay between the germline ends. This chain's CDR3 is CASSLSRETQYF. CDR3 nucleotide sequence: TGTGCCAGCAGCCTAAGTAGAGAGACCCAGTACTTC.

The chain carries TRBV6-4 and TRBJ2-7; the match to TRBD1 covers 10 bases. This CDR3 contains 14 residues. Germline V gene sequence: CDR1 MRHNA, CDR2 SNTAGT. V lost 7 bases to trimming and J lost 6 bases; unmatched junction nucleotides: 9. The CDR3 region has the DNA TGTGCCAGCACTAGATTGGACAGGGGGTGCGAGCAGTACTTC. This sequence encodes CASTRLDRGCEQYF.

Points on this clone: The germline gene is not matched at one end of the junction; a read error may be the cause. The chain carries TRBV4-3 and TRBJ2-2; D might be TRBD2 (5 bases). Per the germline V gene, CDR1 is LGHNA and CDR2 is YSLEER. CDR3 length: 15 residues. CDR3 protein: CASSPGPFRHRGAVF. The CDR3 DNA is TGCGCCAGCAGCCCGGGCCCATTTCGTCACCGGGGAGCTGTTTTT.

The CDR3 protein is CASSFGGSNEQFF. CDR3 nucleotides: TGTGCCAGCAGCTTTGGCGGGAGCAATGAGCAGTTCTTC. V usage is TRBV5-8 and J usage is TRBJ2-1; TRBD2 agrees at 7 bases. The CDR3 totals 13 residues. V gave up 2 bases and J gave up 6 bases; unmatched junction bases: 2. Germline V CDR1 and CDR2: SGHTS, YDEGEE.

V and J are TRBV6-4 and TRBJ2-3, with 15 bases identical to TRBD2. V trimming: 5 bases; J trimming: 4 bases; junction bases outside the gene matches: 4. Germline V gives CDR1 MRHNA, CDR2 SNTAGT. This CDR3 is 16 amino acids long. CDR3 in amino acids: CASSTGLAGGSDTQYF. CDR3 nucleotides: TGTGCCAGCAGTACGGGACTAGCGGGAGGTTCAGATACGCAGTATTTT.

The chain links TRBV19 to TRBJ2-1, with D possibly TRBD2 on 6 matching bases. Trimming removed 6 bases from V and 3 bases from J, with 18 bases in between. The CDR3 extends over 16 amino acids. Germline V gives CDR1 LNHDA, CDR2 SQIVND (reference sequence). CDR3 region: CASSHPGRGVYNEQFF. CDR3 nucleotides: TGTGCCAGTAGCCACCCCGGGCGGGGAGTCTACAATGAGCAGTTCTTC.

The chain joins TRBV24-1 to TRBJ2-5; maybe TRBD1 (6 bases). The CDR3 runs to 12 residues. Trimming left V 9 bases short and J 0 bases short, with 7 bases between. Per germline, CDR1 KGHDR and CDR2 SFDVKD. CDR3 DNA sequence: TGTGCCACCCGGGACAACCAAGAGACCCAGTACTTC. This translates into CATRDNQETQYF.

V and J are TRBV11-2 and TRBJ2-1; TRBD2 is a possible D gene (6 bases). V lost 5 bases and J 9 bases, leaving 14 bases between the germline ends. Germline V gene lookup returns CDR1 SGHAT and CDR2 FQNNGV. The CDR3 has 13 residues. CDR3 residues: CASSPRLESEQFF. As DNA, the CDR3 is TGTGCCAGCAGCCCAAGACTAGAAAGTGAGCAGTTCTTC. The full variable domain, with the rest looked up from reference TRBV11-2 and TRBJ2-1, is EAGVAQSPRYKIIEKRQSVAFWCNPISGHATLYWYQQILGQGPKLLIQFQNNGVVDDSQLPKDRFSAERLKGVDSTLKIQPAKLEDSAVYLCASSPRLESEQFFGPGTRLTVL.

V is TRBV7-9 and J is TRBJ2-5; TRBD1 agrees at 8 bases. From germline, CDR1 is SEHNR and CDR2 FQNEAQ (reference sequence). The CDR3 totals 15 residues. V lost 4 bases to trimming and J lost 5 bases; unmatched junction nucleotides: 9. DNA of the CDR3: TGTGCCAGCAGCTCCAGACAGGGGACGGGGGAGACCCAGTACTTC. Its translation: CASSSRQGTGETQYF.

The rearrangement links TRBV10-2 to TRBJ1-5; 7 nucleotides align to TRBD1. V dropped 6 bases and J dropped 0; count of bases not matched to a gene: 5. The CDR3 is 15 amino acids. The germline CDR1 and CDR2 sequences are WSHSY and SAAADI. The CDR3, as DNA: TGCGCCAGCAGCGAGACAGGGAGTAGCAATCAGCCCCAGCATTTT. Protein product: CASSETGSSNQPQHF.

The chain has TRBV28 and TRBJ1-5, with TRBD1 as a possible D gene (5 bases). The V gene lost 4 bases and the J gene lost 5 bases, with 18 bases spanning the gap. CDR3 length: 16 residues. CDR1 is MDHEN and CDR2 is SYDVKM in the germline V gene. This chain's CDR3 is CASSSPRGGTHQPQHF. The CDR3 DNA is TGTGCCAGCAGTTCTCCCCGAGGAGGGACCCATCAGCCCCAGCATTTT.

The chain recombines TRBV7-9 with TRBJ2-2; TRBD2 matches 12 bases. Trimming at V came to 5 bases and at J to 6 bases, leaving 4 bases not matched to a gene. Germline CDR1 and CDR2: SEHNR and FQNEAQ (reference sequence). The length of the CDR3 is 15 residues. CDR3 nucleotides: TGTGCCAGCAGCCGACTAGCGGGAGCCTCCGGGGAGCTGTTTTTT. This translates into CASSRLAGASGELFF.

This rearrangement joins TRBV27 to TRBJ2-3; the D gene is possibly TRBD2 (6 bases). Germline V CDR1 and CDR2: MNHEY, SMNVEV (reference sequence). The ends were cut back, 6 bases at V and 0 bases at J, with 13 bases in the middle. This CDR3 has 15 amino acids. CDR3 in DNA: TGTGCCAGCAGGGATAGCGGATATAGCACAGATACGCAGTATTTT. As protein: CASRDSGYSTDTQYF.

The genes are TRBV19 and TRBJ2-7; 9 bases match TRBD1. Trimming took 2 bases from V and 3 from J; bases not matched to a gene: 5. Germline CDR1 is LNHDA and CDR2 is SQIVND (reference sequence). The CDR3 sequence is 15 residues long. The CDR3 loop reads CASSISGTGNYEQYF. The CDR3 region has the DNA TGTGCCAGTAGTATATCTGGGACAGGGAACTACGAGCAGTACTTC.

J is TRBJ1-2 and V is TRBV7-2; tentative D call: TRBD1 (6 bases). The CDR3 length is 14 residues. In germline, CDR1 is SGHTA, CDR2 FQGNSA. V shed 4 bases and J shed 6 bases, with 15 bases lying between them. The CDR3 reads CASSSPGGSDGYTF. The CDR3, as DNA: TGTGCCAGCAGCTCCCCGGGGGGCTCGGATGGCTACACCTTC.

Remarks on this clone: Germline and junction disagree at one end, which may indicate a read error. The V call is TRBV30, the J call TRBJ2-3; D possibly uses TRBD1 or TRBD2 (5 bases each). Germline V gives CDR1 GTSNPN, CDR2 SVGIG (reference sequence). The CDR3 extends over 13 amino acids. CDR3 in amino acids: CAGSGAGTDTQYF. CDR3 nucleotides: TGTGCCGGGAGTGGGGCAGGCACAGATACGCAGTATTTT.

This clone was seen once. In DNA, the CDR3 is TGTGCTAGTGGTGGACGTCAGCGGGACTACGAGCAGTACTTC. Protein product: CASGGRQRDYEQYF. The chain uses TRBV12-5 and TRBJ2-7; 7 bases match TRBD2. From germline, CDR1 is LGHNT and CDR2 FRNRAP. Losses at the gene ends were 5 bases for V and 3 bases for J; bases not matched to a gene: 7. The CDR3 totals 14 residues.

The chain uses TRBV28 and TRBJ1-1; the D is unclear. This CDR3 is built from 13 residues. The germline gives CDR1 MDHEN, CDR2 SYDVKM. Trimming removed 8 bases from V and 3 bases from J, with 13 bases in between. In DNA, the CDR3 is TGTGCCAGCGTAAGTAGCTCTCACACTGAAGCTTTCTTT. Encoded protein: CASVSSSHTEAFF.

The CDR3 nucleotides are TGTGCCAGCAGTACAAACCAGGGAGGCAATTCACCCCTCCACTTT. Translated, it gives CASSTNQGGNSPLHF. V and J are TRBV6-2 or TRBV6-3 and TRBJ1-6, with D tentatively TRBD1 (5 bases). Trimming cost V 5 bases and J 7 bases, with 15 bases left between them. Germline loops: CDR1 MNHEY, CDR2 SVGEGT. The CDR3 runs 15 residues.

The chain joins TRBV4-3 to TRBJ2-1; TRBD2 aligns across 9 bases. V lost 0 bases, J lost 5 bases, and 5 bases stayed unmatched. The CDR3 length is 16 residues. Germline assignment: CDR1 LGHNA and CDR2 YSLEER. The CDR3 here is CASSQDRAGGNNEQFF. The CDR3 DNA follows: TGCGCCAGCAGCCAAGATCGTGCGGGAGGGAACAATGAGCAGTTCTTC.

The chain recombines TRBV3-1 (or the pseudogene TRBV3-2) with TRBJ1-5; a possible D gene is TRBD1 (5 bases). V lost 4 bases and J lost 3, with 13 bases in between. Germline V gives CDR1 LGHDT, CDR2 YNNKEL (reference sequence). There are 15 residues in the CDR3. The CDR3 DNA reads TGTGCCAGCAGCCGCTCCGGGGGACTCAATCAGCCCCAGCATTTT. Its translation is CASSRSGGLNQPQHF.

This sequence joins TRBV25-1 and TRBJ2-7, with 7 bases lining up with TRBD1. The J segment lost 2 bases and the V segment lost 5 bases, leaving 9 bases of the junction unmatched. Germline loops: CDR1 MGHDK, CDR2 SYGVNS. This CDR3 spans 15 amino acids. CDR3 nucleotides: TGTGCCAGCAGTCCTTCAGGGACAGCCGCCTACGAGCAGTACTTC. It yields the protein CASSPSGTAAYEQYF.